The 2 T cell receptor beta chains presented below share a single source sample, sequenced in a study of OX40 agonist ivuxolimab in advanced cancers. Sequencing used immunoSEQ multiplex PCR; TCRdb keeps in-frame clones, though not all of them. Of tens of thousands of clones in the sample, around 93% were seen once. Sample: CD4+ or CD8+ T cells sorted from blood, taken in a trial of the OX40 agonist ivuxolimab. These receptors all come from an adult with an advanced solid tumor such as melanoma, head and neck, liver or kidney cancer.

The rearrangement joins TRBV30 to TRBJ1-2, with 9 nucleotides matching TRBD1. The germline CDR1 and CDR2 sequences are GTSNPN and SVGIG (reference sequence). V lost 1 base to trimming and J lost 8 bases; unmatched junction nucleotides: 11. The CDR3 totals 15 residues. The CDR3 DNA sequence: TGTGCCTGGAGTGCGCCGGGACAGGGAGTAACGGGCTACACCTTC. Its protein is CAWSAPGQGVTGYTF.

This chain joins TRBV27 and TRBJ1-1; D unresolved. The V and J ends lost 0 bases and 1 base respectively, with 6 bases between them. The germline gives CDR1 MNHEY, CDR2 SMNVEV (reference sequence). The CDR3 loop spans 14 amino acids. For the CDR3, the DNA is TGTGCCAGCAGTTTATCGCCTGGGAACACTGAAGCTTTCTTT. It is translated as CASSLSPGNTEAFF.